The source of this TCR beta chain is a study of blood T cell repertoires in COVID-19. Study context: The samples span acute and convalescent COVID-19 from the United States, Italy and Spain. From T cells, B-cell-depleted T cells, or PBMCs came the material, which was cDNA or gDNA.

The table came from immunoSEQ multiplex PCR; TCRdb's copy has only in-frame clones and leaves some out. The sample yields roughly 300,000 clones, 75% to 95% seen once. The CDR3 covers 15 residues. Per the germline V gene, CDR1 is MDHEN and CDR2 is SYDVKM. With V trimmed by 2 bases and J by 10 bases, 5 bases remained unmatched. Two negative PCRs, clearance, or symptom resolution had been documented for recovered Cohort 3 donors. The clonotype originates from a woman aged 30 to 39 who had recovered from COVID-19. The specimen sequenced was PBMCs or T cells enriched from blood (not recorded which). The genes are TRBV28 and TRBJ2-1; TRBD2 agrees at 13 bases. This CDR3 is CASSLTSGRAREQFF. CDR3 sequence (DNA): TGTGCCAGCAGTTTAACTAGCGGGAGGGCCAGGGAGCAGTTCTTC. The variable domain in full, completed from reference TRBV28 and TRBJ2-1, reads DVKVTQSSRYLVKRTGEKVFLECVQDMDHENMFWYRQDPGLGLRLIYFSYDVKMKEKGDIPEGYSVSREKKERFSLILESASTNQTSMYLCASSLTSGRAREQFFGPGTRLTVL.